This entry features one TCR beta chain sequence. This entry is derived from a study of blood T cell repertoires in COVID-19. About the research overall: Samples taken during acute and convalescent COVID-19 were collected in the United States, Italy and Spain. Nucleic acid was either cDNA or gDNA, and it came from T cells, B-cell-depleted T cells, or PBMCs.

In the source study's methods: Reference gene primer amplification yielded estimated nucleated cell counts. Profiled with immunoSEQ multiplex PCR; TCRdb holds only in-frame clones, not every one. V and J calls plus clone size are reproduced from that table; the DNA served to infer D and trimming. In the table there are approximately 150,000 clones, around 80% of which are singletons. From germline, CDR1 is MNHEY and CDR2 SMNVEV (reference sequence). The CDR3 is 15 amino acids. V lost 5 bases, J lost 3 bases, and 17 bases lay in between. The chain has TRBV27 and TRBJ2-7; a possible D gene is TRBD1 (8 bases). The TCR was taken from a man aged 55 to 70 with active or convalescent COVID-19. Input material: peripheral blood. CDR3 coding DNA: TGTGCCAGCAGTCCCGACAGGGGAGGGGGCTACGAGCAGTACTTC. It encodes CASSPDRGGGYEQYF.